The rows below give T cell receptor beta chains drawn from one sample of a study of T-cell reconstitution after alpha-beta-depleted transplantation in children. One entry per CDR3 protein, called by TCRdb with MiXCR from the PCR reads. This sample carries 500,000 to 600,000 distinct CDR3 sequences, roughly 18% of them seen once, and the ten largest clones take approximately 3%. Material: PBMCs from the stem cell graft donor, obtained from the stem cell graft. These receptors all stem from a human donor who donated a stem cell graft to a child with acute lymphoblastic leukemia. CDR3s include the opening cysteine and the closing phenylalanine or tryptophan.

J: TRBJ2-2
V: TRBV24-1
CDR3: CATSDPGPLGGELFF

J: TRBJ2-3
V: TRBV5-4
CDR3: CASSPGQGRADTQYF

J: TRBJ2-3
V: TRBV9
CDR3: CASSFSGQGAADTQYF

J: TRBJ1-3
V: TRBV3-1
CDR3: CASSRGQGTGNTIYF

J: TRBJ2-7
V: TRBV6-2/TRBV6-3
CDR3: CASSYTQDLYEQYF

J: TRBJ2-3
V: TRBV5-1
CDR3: CASSLEGRRGDTQYF

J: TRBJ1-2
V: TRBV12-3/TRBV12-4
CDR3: CASSLPGANYGDTF

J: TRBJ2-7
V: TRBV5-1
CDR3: CASTDSLNYEQYF

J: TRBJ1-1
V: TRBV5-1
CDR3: CASSFEGAGTEAFF

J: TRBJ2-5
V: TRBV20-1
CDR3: CSALPPGERILGTQYF

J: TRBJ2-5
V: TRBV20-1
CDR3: CSARGGRGAGKTQYF

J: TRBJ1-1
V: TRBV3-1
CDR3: CASSQVDLRPNTEAFF

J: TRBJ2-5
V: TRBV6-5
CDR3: CASSGPVGTQYF

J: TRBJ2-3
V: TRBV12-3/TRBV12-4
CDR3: CASSLRQDFTDTQYF

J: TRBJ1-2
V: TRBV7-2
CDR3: CASSLETADYGYTF

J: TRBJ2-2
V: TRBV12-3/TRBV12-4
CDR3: CASRLPGLVDVGELFF

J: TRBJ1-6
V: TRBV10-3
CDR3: CAISRTGRSPLHF

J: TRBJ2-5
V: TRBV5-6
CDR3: CASSWNPTGKETQYF

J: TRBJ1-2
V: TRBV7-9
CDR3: CASSQTYSGGYTF

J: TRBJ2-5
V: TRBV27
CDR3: CASRPRTEQETQYF

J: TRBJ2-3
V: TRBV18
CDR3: CASSPAGEDTQYF

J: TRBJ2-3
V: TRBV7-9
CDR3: CASSFLASGIPGTQYF

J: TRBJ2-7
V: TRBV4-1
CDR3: CASSPLGSGQGFTYEQYF

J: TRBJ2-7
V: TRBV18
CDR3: CASSPGPRVGYEQYF

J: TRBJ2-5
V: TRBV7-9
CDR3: CASSANRGQETQYF

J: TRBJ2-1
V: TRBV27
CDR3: CASSLEAVTYNEQFF

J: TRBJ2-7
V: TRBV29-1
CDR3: CSAEDLSSYEQYF

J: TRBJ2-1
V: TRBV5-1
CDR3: CASSLSISPNNEQFF

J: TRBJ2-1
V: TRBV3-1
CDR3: CASSQMTGANNEQFF

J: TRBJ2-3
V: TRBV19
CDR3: CASSILQVPDTQYF

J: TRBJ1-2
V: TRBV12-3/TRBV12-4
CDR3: CASSLSLQAGYGYTF

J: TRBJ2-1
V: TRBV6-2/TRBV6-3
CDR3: CASSKSGESSYNEQFF

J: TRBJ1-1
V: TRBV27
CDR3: CASSPKGYTEAFF